The clone carrying this T cell receptor (beta chain) has a count of ten or more. This record belongs to a study of blood T cell repertoires in COVID-19. As handled by the study authors: From reference gene primer amplification, estimates of nucleated cell counts were derived. The method was immunoSEQ multiplex PCR; TCRdb's version includes in-frame clones alone and lacks a portion of them. V and J calls and clone size are copied from that table; D and trimming were computed from the DNA. Among around 190,000 clones, around 76% were seen once, and the ten largest hold more than 6.5%. This clonotype was obtained from a woman aged 45-60 years with active or convalescent COVID-19. The sample consisted of peripheral blood.

The CDR3 protein is CASTPGQGTDTQYF. As DNA, the CDR3 is TGTGCCAGCACCCCTGGGCAGGGCACAGATACGCAGTATTTT. The chain recombines TRBV7-2 with TRBJ2-3, with D unclear. The CDR3 spans 14 residues. Germline V gene sequence: CDR1 SGHTA, CDR2 FQGNSA. Trimming cost V 7 bases and J 1 base, with 12 bases left between them.